This TCR beta chain was sequenced in a study of blood T cell repertoires in COVID-19. The CDR3 consists of 15 residues. Trimming took 3 bases from V and 5 from J; bases not matched to a gene: 5. Germline-derived CDR1 and CDR2 are SEHNR and FQNEAQ (reference sequence). Original processing methods: Reference gene primer amplification yielded estimated nucleated cell counts. Some clones are missing from TCRdb's copy, which holds only in-frame ones; the method was immunoSEQ multiplex PCR. Clone size and the V and J calls come from that table; the DNA yielded D and trimming. The top ten clones hold less than 5.5% of a sample with roughly 230,000 clones, 80% to 85% of them seen once.

The chain joins TRBV7-9 to TRBJ2-5, with 11 positions matching TRBD2. The TCR sequence derives from a man aged 50-60 years with active or convalescent COVID-19. The specimen sequenced was peripheral blood. The CDR3 region has the DNA TGTGCCAGCAGCTTCGGGACTAGCGGACGGGAGACCCAGTACTTC. This codes for CASSFGTSGRETQYF. Variable domain in full (rest from reference TRBV7-9 and TRBJ2-5): DTGVSQNPRHKITKRGQNVTFRCDPISEHNRLYWYRQTLGQGPEFLTYFQNEAQLEKSRLLSDRFSAERPKGSFSTLEIQRTEQGDSAMYLCASSFGTSGRETQYFGPGTRLLVL.